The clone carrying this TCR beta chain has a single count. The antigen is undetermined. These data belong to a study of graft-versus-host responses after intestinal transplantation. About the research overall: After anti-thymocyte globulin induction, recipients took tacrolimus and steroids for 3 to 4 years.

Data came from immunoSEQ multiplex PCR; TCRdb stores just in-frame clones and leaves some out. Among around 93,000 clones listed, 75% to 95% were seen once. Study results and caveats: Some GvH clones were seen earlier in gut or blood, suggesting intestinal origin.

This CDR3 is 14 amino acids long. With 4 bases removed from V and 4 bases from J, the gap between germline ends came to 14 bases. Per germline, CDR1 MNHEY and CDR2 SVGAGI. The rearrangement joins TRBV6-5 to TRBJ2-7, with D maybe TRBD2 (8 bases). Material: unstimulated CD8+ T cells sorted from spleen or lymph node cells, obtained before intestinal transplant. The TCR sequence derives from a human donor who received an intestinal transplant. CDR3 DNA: TGTGCCAGCAGTTCGGGAGGGGGCGTTTACGAGCAGTACTTC. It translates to CASSSGGGVYEQYF.